The T cell receptor beta chain described here comes from a study of cytomegalovirus exposure and HLA in healthy donors. It was with 60 Vbeta and 13 Jbeta primers that the PCR ran. Profiled with immunoSEQ multiplex PCR; TCRdb holds only in-frame clones, not every one. The data show a few hundred thousand clones, about 93% seen once. Nominally healthy donors provided the samples, though records likely missed some immune exposures. Trimming pared 3 bases from V and 4 bases from J, leaving 9 bases between. The CDR3 runs 13 residues. Germline V gene lookup returns CDR1 SGHTA and CDR2 FQGTGA. The rearrangement links TRBV7-3 to TRBJ1-2; D gene uncertain. The TCR sequence derives from a girl aged 2 to 10 in good health and CMV-seronegative. Sequenced: PBMCs. The CDR3 protein is CASSFGSSYGYTF. The CDR3 DNA reads as TGTGCCAGCAGCTTTGGCAGTTCCTATGGCTACACCTTC.